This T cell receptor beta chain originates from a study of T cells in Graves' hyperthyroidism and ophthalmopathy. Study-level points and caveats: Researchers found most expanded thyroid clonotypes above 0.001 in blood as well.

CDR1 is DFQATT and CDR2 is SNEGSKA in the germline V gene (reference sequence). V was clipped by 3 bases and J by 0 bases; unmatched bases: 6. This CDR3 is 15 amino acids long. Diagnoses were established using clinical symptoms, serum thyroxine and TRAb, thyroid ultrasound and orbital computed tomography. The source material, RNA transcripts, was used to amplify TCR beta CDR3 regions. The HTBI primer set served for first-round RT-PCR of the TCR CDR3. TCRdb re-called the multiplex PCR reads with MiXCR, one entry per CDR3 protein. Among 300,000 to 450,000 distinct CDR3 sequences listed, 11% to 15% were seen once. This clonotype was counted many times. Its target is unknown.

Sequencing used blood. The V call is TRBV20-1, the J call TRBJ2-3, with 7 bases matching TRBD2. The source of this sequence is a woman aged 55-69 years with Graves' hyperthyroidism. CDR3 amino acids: CSASGGNISTDTQYF. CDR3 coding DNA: TGCAGTGCTAGCGGGGGGAACATCAGCACAGATACGCAGTATTTT.